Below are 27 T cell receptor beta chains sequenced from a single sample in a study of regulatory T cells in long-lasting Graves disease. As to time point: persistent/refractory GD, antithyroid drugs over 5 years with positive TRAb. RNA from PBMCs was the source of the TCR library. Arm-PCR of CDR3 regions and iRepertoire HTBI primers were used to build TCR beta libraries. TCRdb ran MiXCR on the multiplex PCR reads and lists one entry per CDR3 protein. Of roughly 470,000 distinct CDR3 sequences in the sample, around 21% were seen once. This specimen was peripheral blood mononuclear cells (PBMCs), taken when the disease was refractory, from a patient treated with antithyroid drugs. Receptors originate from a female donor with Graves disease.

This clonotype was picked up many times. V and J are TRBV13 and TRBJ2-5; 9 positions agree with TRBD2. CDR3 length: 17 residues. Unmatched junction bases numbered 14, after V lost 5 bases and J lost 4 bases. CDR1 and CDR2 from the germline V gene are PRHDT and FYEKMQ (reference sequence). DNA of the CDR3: TGTGCCAGCAGCCCCGGGGGTTTAGCGGGAGCGGTAGAGACCCAGTACTTC. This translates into CASSPGGLAGAVETQYF.

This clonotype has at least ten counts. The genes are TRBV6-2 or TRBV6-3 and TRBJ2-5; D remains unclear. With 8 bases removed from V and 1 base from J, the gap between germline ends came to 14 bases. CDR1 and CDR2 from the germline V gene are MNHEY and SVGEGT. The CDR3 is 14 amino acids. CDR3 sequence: CASGRYSLQETQYF. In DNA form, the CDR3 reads TGTGCCAGCGGGCGGTACTCCCTCCAAGAGACCCAGTACTTC.

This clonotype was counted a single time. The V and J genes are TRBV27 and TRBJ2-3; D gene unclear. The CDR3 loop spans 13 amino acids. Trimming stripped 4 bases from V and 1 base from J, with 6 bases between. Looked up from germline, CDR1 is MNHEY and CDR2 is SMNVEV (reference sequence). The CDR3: CASSSMGTDTQYF. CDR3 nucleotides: TGTGCCAGCAGTTCGATGGGCACAGATACGCAGTATTTT.

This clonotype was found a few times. For the CDR3, the DNA is TGTGCCAGCAGCTTAGCAGTCAGCCAGAACACTGAAGCTTTCTTT. Amino acid sequence: CASSLAVSQNTEAFF. The V gene is TRBV7-2, the J gene TRBJ1-1; D is unresolved. Per the germline V gene, CDR1 is SGHTA and CDR2 is FQGNSA. The CDR3 consists of 15 residues. The ends were cut back, 0 bases at V and 1 base at J, with 9 bases in the middle.

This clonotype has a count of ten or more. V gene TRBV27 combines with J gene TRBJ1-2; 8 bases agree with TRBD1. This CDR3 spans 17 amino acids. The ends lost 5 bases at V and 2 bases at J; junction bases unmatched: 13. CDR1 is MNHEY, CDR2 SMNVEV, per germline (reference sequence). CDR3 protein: CASSPIGRGRLNYGYTF. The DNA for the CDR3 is TGTGCCAGCAGTCCAATTGGCAGGGGGCGCCTAAACTATGGCTACACCTTC.

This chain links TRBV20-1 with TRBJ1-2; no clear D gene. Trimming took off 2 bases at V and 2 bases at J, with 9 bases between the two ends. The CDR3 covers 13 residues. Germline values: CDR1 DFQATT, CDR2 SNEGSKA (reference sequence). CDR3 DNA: TGCAGTGCTAGATACGGGTTGAACTATGGCTACACCTTC. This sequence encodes CSARYGLNYGYTF.

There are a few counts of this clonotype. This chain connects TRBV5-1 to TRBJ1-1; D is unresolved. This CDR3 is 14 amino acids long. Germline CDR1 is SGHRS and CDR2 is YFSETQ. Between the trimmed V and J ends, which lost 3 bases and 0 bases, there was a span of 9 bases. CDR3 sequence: CASSYDPMNTEAFF. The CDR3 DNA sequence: TGCGCCAGCAGCTACGACCCCATGAACACTGAAGCTTTCTTT.

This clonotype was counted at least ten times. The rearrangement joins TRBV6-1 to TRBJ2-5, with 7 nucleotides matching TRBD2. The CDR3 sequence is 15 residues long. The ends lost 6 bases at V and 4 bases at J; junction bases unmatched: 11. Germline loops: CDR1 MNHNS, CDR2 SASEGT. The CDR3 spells CASRTSQEVGETQYF. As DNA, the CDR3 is TGTGCCAGCAGGACTAGCCAGGAAGTGGGAGAGACCCAGTACTTC.

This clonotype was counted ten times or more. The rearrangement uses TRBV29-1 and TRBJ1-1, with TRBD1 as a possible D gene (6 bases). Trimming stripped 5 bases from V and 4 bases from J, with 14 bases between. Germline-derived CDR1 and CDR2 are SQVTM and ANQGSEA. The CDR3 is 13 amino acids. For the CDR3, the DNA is TGCAGCGTTAAAACAGGGTACAGCACTGAAGCTTTCTTT. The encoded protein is CSVKTGYSTEAFF.

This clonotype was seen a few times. CDR3 nucleotide sequence: TGTGCCAGCAGTGAAGCCCAGATCACAGATACGCAGTATTTT. Its translation is CASSEAQITDTQYF. The genes are TRBV2 and TRBJ2-3; D is unclear. The V and J ends lost 0 bases and 2 bases respectively, with 6 bases between them. Germline CDR1 SNHLY, CDR2 FYNNEI. CDR3 length: 14 residues.

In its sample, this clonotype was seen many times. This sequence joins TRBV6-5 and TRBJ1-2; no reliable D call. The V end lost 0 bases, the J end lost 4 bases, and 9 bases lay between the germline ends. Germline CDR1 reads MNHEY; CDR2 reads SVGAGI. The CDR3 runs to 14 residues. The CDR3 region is CASSYSQPPYGYTF. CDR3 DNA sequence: TGTGCCAGCAGTTACTCACAGCCACCCTATGGCTACACCTTC.

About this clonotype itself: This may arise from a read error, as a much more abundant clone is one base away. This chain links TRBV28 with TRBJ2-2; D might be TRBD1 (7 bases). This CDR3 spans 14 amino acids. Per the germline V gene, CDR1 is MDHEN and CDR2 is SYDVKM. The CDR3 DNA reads TGTGCCAGCAGTGCCTCCGGGACTCAGGGGGAGCTGCTTTTT. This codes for CASSASGTQGELLF. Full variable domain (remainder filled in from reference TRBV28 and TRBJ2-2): DVKVTQSSRYLVKRTGEKVFLECVQDMDHENMFWYRQDPGLGLRLIYFSYDVKMKEKGDIPEGYSVSREKKERFSLILESASTNQTSMYLCASSASGTQGELLFGEGSRLTVL.

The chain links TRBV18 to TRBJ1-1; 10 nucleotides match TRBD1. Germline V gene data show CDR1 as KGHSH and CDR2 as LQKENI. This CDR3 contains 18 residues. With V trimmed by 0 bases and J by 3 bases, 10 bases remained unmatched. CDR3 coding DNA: TGTGCCAGCTCACCACCGGTGGGACAGGGGCGGTTCGACACTGAAGCTTTCTTT. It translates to CASSPPVGQGRFDTEAFF.

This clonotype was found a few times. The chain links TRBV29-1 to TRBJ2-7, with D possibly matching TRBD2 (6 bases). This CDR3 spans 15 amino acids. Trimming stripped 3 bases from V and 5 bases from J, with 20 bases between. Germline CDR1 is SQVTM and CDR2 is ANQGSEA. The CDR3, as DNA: TGCAGCGTTGATGGGGGGAGAGTTTTGGGCCACGAGCAGTACTTC. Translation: CSVDGGRVLGHEQYF.

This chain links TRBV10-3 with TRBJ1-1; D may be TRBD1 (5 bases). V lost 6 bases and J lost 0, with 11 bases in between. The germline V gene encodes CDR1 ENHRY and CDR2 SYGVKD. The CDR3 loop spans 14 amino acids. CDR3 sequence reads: CAIRQDLLNTEAFF. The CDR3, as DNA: TGTGCCATCAGACAGGACTTATTGAACACTGAAGCTTTCTTT.

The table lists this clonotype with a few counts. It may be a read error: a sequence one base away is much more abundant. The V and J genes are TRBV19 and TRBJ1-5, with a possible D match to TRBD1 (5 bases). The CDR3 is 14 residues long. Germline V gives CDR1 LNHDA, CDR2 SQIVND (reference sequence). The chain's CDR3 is CVSSTRGDNQPQHF. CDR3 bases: TGTGTCAGTAGTACAAGGGGTGACAATCAGCCCCAGCATTTT.

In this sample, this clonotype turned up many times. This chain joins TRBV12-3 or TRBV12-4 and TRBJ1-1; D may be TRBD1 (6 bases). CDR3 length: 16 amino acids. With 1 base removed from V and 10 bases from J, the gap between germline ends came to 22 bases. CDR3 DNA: TGTGCCAGCAGTTTAGGAGTTTGGGAGGTTGGAGGGGGAGCTTTCTTT. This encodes CASSLGVWEVGGGAFF.

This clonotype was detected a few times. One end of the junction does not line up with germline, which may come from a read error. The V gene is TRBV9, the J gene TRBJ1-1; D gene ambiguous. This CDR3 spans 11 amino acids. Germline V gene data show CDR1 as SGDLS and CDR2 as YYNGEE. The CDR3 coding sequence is TGTGCCAGCAGCTTTCTTGGTAGTCCCCTTTTT. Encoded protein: CASSFLGSPLF.

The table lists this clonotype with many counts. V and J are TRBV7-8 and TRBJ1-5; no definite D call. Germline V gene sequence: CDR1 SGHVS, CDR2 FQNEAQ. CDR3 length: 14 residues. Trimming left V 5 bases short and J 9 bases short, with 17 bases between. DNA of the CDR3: TGTGCCAGCAGCGCCCGAAGAACCCCCGGGCCCCAGCATTTT. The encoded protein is CASSARRTPGPQHF. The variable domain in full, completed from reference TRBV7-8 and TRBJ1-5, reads GAGVSQSPRYKVAKRGQDVALRCDPISGHVSLFWYQQALGQGPEFLTYFQNEAQLDKSGLPSDRFFAERPEGSVSTLKIQRTQQEDSAVYLCASSARRTPGPQHFGDGTRLSIL.

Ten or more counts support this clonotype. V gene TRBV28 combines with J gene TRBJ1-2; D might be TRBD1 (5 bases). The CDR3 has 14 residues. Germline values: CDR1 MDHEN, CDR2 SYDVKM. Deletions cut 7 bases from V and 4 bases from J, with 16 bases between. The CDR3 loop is CASTTPGGFYGYTF. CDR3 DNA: TGTGCCAGCACCACTCCCGGGGGATTCTATGGCTACACCTTC.

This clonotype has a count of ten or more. The CDR3 protein is CASSWEGWAAGKVEKLFF. The DNA of the CDR3 is TGTGCCAGCAGTTGGGAGGGATGGGCCGCGGGGAAGGTTGAAAAACTGTTTTTT. The rearrangement links TRBV7-8 to TRBJ1-4, with D hard to call. The CDR3 contains 18 residues. Trimming removed 6 bases from V and 7 bases from J, with 27 bases in between. The V gene's germline CDR1 is SGHVS and CDR2 FQNEAQ.

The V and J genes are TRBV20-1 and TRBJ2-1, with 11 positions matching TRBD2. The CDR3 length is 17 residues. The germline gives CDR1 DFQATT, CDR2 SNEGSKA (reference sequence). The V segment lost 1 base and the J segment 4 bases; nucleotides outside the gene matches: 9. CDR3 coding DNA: TGCAGTGCTAGAGCCCGGGCTAGCGGGAGGAGGTACAATGAGCAGTTCTTC. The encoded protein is CSARARASGRRYNEQFF.

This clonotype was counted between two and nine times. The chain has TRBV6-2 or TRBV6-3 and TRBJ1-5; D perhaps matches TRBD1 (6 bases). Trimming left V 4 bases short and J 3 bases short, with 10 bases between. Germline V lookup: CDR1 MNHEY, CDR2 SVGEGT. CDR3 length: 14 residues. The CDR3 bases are TGTGCCAGCAGTTCACAGGGATACAATCAGCCCCAGCATTTT. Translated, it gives CASSSQGYNQPQHF.

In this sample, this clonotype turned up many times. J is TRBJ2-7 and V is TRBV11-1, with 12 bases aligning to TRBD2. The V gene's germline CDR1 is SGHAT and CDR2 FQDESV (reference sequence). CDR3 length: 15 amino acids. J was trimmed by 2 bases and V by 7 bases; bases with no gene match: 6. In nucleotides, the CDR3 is TGTGCCAGCACCCCGCTAGCGGGAGGGCCCTACGAGCAGTACTTC. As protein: CASTPLAGGPYEQYF.

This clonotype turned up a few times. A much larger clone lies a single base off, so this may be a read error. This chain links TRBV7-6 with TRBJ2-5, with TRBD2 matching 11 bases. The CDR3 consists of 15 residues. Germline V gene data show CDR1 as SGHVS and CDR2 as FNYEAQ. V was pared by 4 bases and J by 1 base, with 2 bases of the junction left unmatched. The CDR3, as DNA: TGTGCCAGCAGCTCGGGACTAGCGGTCCAAGAGACCCAGTACTTC. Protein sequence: CASSSGLAVQETQYF.

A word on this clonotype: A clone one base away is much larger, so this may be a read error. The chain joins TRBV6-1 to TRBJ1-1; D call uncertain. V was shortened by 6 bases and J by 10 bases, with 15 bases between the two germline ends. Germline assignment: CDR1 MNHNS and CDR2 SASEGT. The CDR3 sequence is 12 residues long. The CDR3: CASSHQRAGAFF. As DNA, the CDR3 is TGTGCCAGCAGCCACCAACGGGCTGGAGCTTTCTTT.

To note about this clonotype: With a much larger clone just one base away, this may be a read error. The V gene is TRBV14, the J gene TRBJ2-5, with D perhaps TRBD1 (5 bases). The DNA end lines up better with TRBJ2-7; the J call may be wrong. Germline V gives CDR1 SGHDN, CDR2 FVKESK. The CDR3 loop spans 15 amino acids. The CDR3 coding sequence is TGTGCCTGCAGCCAAGATCGACAGAACTCCTACGAGCAGTACTTC. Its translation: CACSQDRQNSYEQYF.